This TCR beta chain stems from a study of regulatory T cells in long-lasting Graves disease. Across the study: Over 5 years of antithyroid drugs with positive TSH receptor antibodies was taken to mean persistent Graves' disease.

In building TCR beta libraries, iRepertoire HTBI primers were used together with Arm-PCR of CDR3 regions. Each CDR3 protein gets one entry after TCRdb re-called the multiplex PCR reads with MiXCR. Among about 470,000 distinct CDR3 sequences, about 22% were seen once, and the ten largest hold more than 6%. This clonotype was recorded a few times. Antigen unknown. Study results and caveats: Persistent-disease Graves' patients showed less TCR diversity than new cases.

Time point specified: persistent/refractory GD, antithyroid drugs over 5 years with positive TRAb. There was RNA extracted from PBMCs, and the TCR library was made from it. Graves' disease diagnosis followed American Thyroid Association guidelines. This material consisted of peripheral blood mononuclear cells (PBMCs), taken when the disease was refractory, from a patient treated with antithyroid drugs. The clonotype was recovered from a female donor with Graves disease.

The CDR3 loop reads CSARVTTGTRDGYTF. DNA of the CDR3: TGCAGTGCTAGAGTTACAACCGGGACACGGGATGGCTACACCTTC. This sequence joins TRBV20-1 and TRBJ1-2; D is possibly TRBD1 (6 bases). V lost 1 base, J lost 6 bases, and 18 bases lay in between. The CDR3 covers 15 residues. Germline CDR1 and CDR2: DFQATT and SNEGSKA (reference sequence).